What follows is one T cell receptor beta chain and its context. Its target is unknown. From germline, CDR1 is SGHRS and CDR2 YFSETQ. The CDR3 has 12 amino acids. Trimming shortened V by 4 bases and J by 1 base, and 6 bases separated the two germline ends. Method: immunoSEQ multiplex PCR; TCRdb's copy keeps in-frame clones and lacks some. The table shows 90,000 to 120,000 clones, with under 95% occurring only once. This entry belongs to a study of OX40 agonist ivuxolimab in advanced cancers. Overall study context: Enrollees could have had prior anti-PD-1, anti-PD-L1 or anti-CTLA-4 therapy, which about 42% had received. General study points: CD8+ T cells showed, on average, more clonal expansion than CD4+ cells.

Sequencing used CD4+ or CD8+ T cells sorted from blood, obtained in a trial of the OX40 agonist ivuxolimab. The TCR sequence derives from an adult with an advanced solid tumor such as melanoma, head and neck, liver or kidney cancer. The chain employs TRBV5-1 and TRBJ2-7, with D unclear. This CDR3 reads CASSPPSYEQYF. The CDR3 DNA sequence: TGCGCCAGCAGCCCCCCATCCTACGAGCAGTACTTC.